This T cell receptor (beta chain) was captured by sequencing in a study of shared clonotypes between healthy human individuals (dated by TCRdb to the early 2020s). For the study in its entirety: A couple of women and three men aged 18 to 49 years were included in the cohort. Different laboratories and diverse techniques were used to prepare libraries and sequence TCR repertoires, to increase sequencing depth and limit assay-specific biases. For each donor, three plates each were used for CD4 naive and CD4 memory, two plates were used for CD8 naive, and one plate was used for CD8 memory. To estimate repertoire size and how much clonotypes are shared between individuals, the study performed deep sequencing of blood TCR repertoires from a few healthy adults. Leukapheresis yielded between about 0.8 and 9.5 billion PBMCs per donor. What the authors observed across the whole study: The genetic and exposure-history diversity represented was limited by the small number of donors. Compared with non-shared clonotypes, the clonotypes found in all four sorted-subset donors had higher generation probabilities. Pairwise subsampling led to the expectation that sequencing depth would affect the degree of clonotype sharing among donors. About 4.5% of naive CD4, 3.5% of naive CD8, about 2.4% of memory CD4, and about 0.4% of memory CD8 clonotypes were shared across a few donors. Even with the large sequencing depth, rarefaction of the sorted-subset datasets indicated that sequencing was incomplete. Sampling was limited to blood, and TCR repertoires in tissue likely differ from TCR repertoires in blood. Larger estimated clonotype richness was generally found for naive subsets than for memory subsets.

CD8 naive samples consisted of CD45RO-negative cells that were positively selected for CCR7, yielding a CD45RA+CCR7+ population without TemRA cells. Donors were healthy HIV-negative adults with no recently reported acute infections or vaccinations. Every donor was a Caucasian adult residing in Nashville, Tennessee, USA. Blood was collected by leukapheresis, and PBMCs were isolated by Ficoll-Histopaque density gradient centrifugation and then cryopreserved in liquid nitrogen vapor phase. Purity and quantity of every magnetically sorted T cell population were checked by analytical flow cytometry. Each sorted fraction had its genomic DNA isolated and then quantified by UV absorbance on a Nanodrop 2000c. Comments on this clone: This clone's antigen is unknown. One base away there is no much larger clone; base qualities are not given.

Trimming takes 3 bases from V and 4 bases from J, and the germline ends sit 13 bases apart. From the cysteine up to the phenylalanine, the CDR3 has a length of 14 residues. Only the CDR3 DNA stays, 42 bases, in frame from base 1. CDR1 is given as WSHSY and CDR2 as SAAADI, both from the germline V gene. TCR CDR3 regions were amplified from genomic DNA by multiplex PCR using the deep immunoSEQ assay. Genomic DNA extracted from each cell subset was distributed evenly over all wells of several immunoSEQ 96-well plates, and each plate served as one replicate. For sorted subsets, each replicate PCR was loaded with approximately 190 ng genomic DNA, equivalent to about 30,000 T cell genomes. Purified libraries were quantified with a Qubit 3.0 fluorometer, sized on a Bioanalyzer 2100, and re-quantified with the KAPA Library Quantification kit. Every immunoSEQ 96-well plate was sequenced on a separate single-read 150-cycle Illumina NextSeq 550 flow cell. Per the original workflow: Because the immunoSEQ output included only junctional sequences and no quality scores, the filtering could not be the same as the filtering used for full-length reads. To assign V/J genes and CDR3, sequences were annotated using PyIR, a Python wrapper for IgBLAST v1.9, with IMGT germline references. Reads with weak V/J assignments (E-value above 1e-6), missing CDR3, stop codons, out-of-frame junctions, or ambiguous translated residues were removed. V3J clonotypes were defined as sequences sharing an identical inferred V gene, J gene, and CDR3 amino acid sequence. Percentage overlap between repertoires was calculated by dividing the number of shared unique clonotypes by the size of the smaller repertoire. RTK rarefaction, the Chao1 estimator, and Recon v2.1 estimates of unobserved clonotypes were used to assess repertoire richness. Generation probabilities for all TCRbeta clonotypes obtained by the gDNA method from four donors were computed using OLGA. TCRdb's version of the immuneACCESS table is confined to in-frame rearrangements and falls short of the full clone set. An unresolved V gene accounts for under half of the shortfall where checked; the remainder is of unknown origin. V, J and clone size were drawn from that table, and D and trimming were deduced from the DNA. The sample table holds roughly 1,800,000 clones, of which less than 95% were seen once. The ten top clones hold around 1.2% of the sample.

The sequencing sample was made of naive CD8+ T cells sorted from blood. Taken with the paper, the label for cell subset or site translates to: CD45RA+CCR7+. The chain links TRBV10-2 with TRBJ2-7, with TRBD1 tentatively as D gene (5 bases match). The receptor was isolated from a man between 18 and 35 years old in good health. The bases are TGCGCCAGCAGTGACGGGTCAAACAGGTACGAGCAGTACTTC. Its translation is CASSDGSNRYEQYF.